This T cell receptor beta chain comes out of a study of T cell repertoires in cytomegalovirus infection. This clonotype has only a few counts. TCRdb fed the reads into MiXCR, producing one record per CDR3 protein. The profile shows about 160,000 distinct CDR3 sequences, about a sixth of them singletons. Germline V CDR1 and CDR2: SQVTM, ANQGSEA. The CDR3 has 13 residues. Trimming pared 3 bases from V and 0 bases from J, leaving 5 bases between. The source is a human donor in good health (CMV status not recorded). Some clones in this sample may be carry-over from other donors' samples. What was sequenced was CD8+ T cells from PBMCs. V is TRBV29-1 and J is TRBJ2-2; D is unclear. The CDR3 loop is CSVDTPNTGELFF. The CDR3 bases are TGCAGCGTTGATACCCCGAACACCGGGGAGCTGTTTTTT.